The text below deals with one T cell receptor (beta chain). Its antigen is as yet unknown. This entry is derived from a study of cytomegalovirus exposure and HLA in healthy donors. Both 60 Vbeta primers and 13 Jbeta primers went into the PCR. Sequenced by immunoSEQ multiplex PCR; TCRdb stores in-frame clones only, minus some. The table lists 110,000 or so clones, 60% to 80% of them singletons. Findings and caveats of the study: It was only CMV serostatus that was available as immune exposure information. In a later analysis, at a false discovery rate of 0.05, about 17,000 TCR beta sequences matched HLA alleles. A later analysis reportedly identified an Asian-associated ancestry cluster as carrying fewer N-insertions than the approximately 730-donor mean.

The material sequenced was PBMCs. This clonotype was sampled from a woman aged 25-40 years in good health and CMV-seropositive.

The CDR3 DNA is TGTGCCAGTAGGACTAGCGGCACTAACGAGCAGTACTTC. Protein sequence: CASRTSGTNEQYF. The gene calls are TRBV6-1 and TRBJ2-7, with TRBD2 matching 10 bases. Germline trimming cut 9 bases from V and 5 bases from J; bases unmatched to any gene: 7. This CDR3 is built from 13 residues. Germline V gives CDR1 MNHNS, CDR2 SASEGT.